Each of the 10 T cell receptor beta chains below was sequenced from the same sample in a study of blood T cell repertoires in COVID-19. Data came from immunoSEQ multiplex PCR; TCRdb stores just in-frame clones and leaves some out. The sample lists over 40,000 clones; over 75% were seen once. Sequenced input: peripheral blood. The receptors originated from a man in his 70s with acute or convalescent COVID-19.

The chain recombines TRBV24-1 with TRBJ2-1; 8 bases line up with TRBD1. Trimming removed 4 bases from V and 6 bases from J; junction bases left unmatched: 10. This CDR3 has 16 residues. CDR1 is KGHDR and CDR2 is SFDVKD in the germline V gene. Here the CDR3 DNA reads TGTGCCACCAGTGACCCCGACAGGGGCCTAGTCAATGAGCAGTTCTTC. It codes for CATSDPDRGLVNEQFF.

This chain links TRBV24-1 with TRBJ1-2, with 7 bases fitting TRBD1. CDR3 size: 13 residues. Trimming at V came to 8 bases and at J to 1 base, leaving 3 bases not matched to a gene. The germline V gene has CDR1 KGHDR and CDR2 SFDVKD. CDR3 bases: TGTGCCACCAAAGGACAGGATAACTATGGCTACACCTTC. Translating gives CATKGQDNYGYTF.

This clone was picked up one time. The chain joins TRBV28 to TRBJ2-2; 11 bases are shared with TRBD1. The ends lost 5 bases at V and 5 bases at J; junction bases unmatched: 4. The germline V gene has CDR1 MDHEN and CDR2 SYDVKM. The CDR3 has 15 residues. The DNA for the CDR3 is TGTGCCAGCAGTCCCGGGACAGGGGGAACCGGGGAGCTGTTTTTT. Translation gives CASSPGTGGTGELFF.

V and J are TRBV7-2 and TRBJ2-2; D is ambiguous. This CDR3 has 15 amino acids. Trimming removed 5 bases at V and 0 bases at J, with 10 bases between. The germline CDR1 and CDR2 sequences are SGHTA and FQGNSA. CDR3 sequence: CASSRLSPNTGELFF. The CDR3 DNA reads TGTGCCAGCAGCAGACTCTCCCCGAACACCGGGGAGCTGTTTTTT.

The chain joins TRBV5-4 to TRBJ2-1; 11 bases match TRBD2. CDR1 and CDR2 (germline): SGHNT, YYREEE (reference sequence). V lost 0 bases and J lost 4; bases outside the gene matches: 6. CDR3 length: 17 residues. The CDR3, as DNA: TGTGCCAGCAGCTTGGCCAAATTAGCGGGGGGGTACAATGAGCAGTTCTTC. Encoded protein: CASSLAKLAGGYNEQFF.

The V call is TRBV5-1, the J call TRBJ1-3, with 7 nucleotides matching TRBD1. CDR1 SGHRS and CDR2 YFSETQ come from the germline V gene. The CDR3 is 16 residues long. V was clipped by 0 bases and J by 8 bases; unmatched bases: 11. This CDR3 is CASSLDLQGFTDTIYF. In DNA form, the CDR3 reads TGCGCCAGCAGCTTGGACTTACAGGGGTTTACGGACACCATATATTTT.

The V call is TRBV9, the J call TRBJ2-1; TRBD2 matches at 8 bases. The CDR3 runs to 16 residues. Germline V gives CDR1 SGDLS, CDR2 YYNGEE. V trimming: 5 bases; J trimming: 5 bases; junction bases outside the gene matches: 12. The chain's CDR3 is CASSPAGGVGHNEQFF. The DNA for the CDR3 is TGTGCCAGCAGTCCCGCCGGGGGGGTGGGCCACAATGAGCAGTTCTTC.

In its sample, this clone was seen once. The genes are TRBV19 and TRBJ2-7, with 7 bases fitting TRBD1. J was trimmed by 5 bases and V by 11 bases; bases with no gene match: 12. The germline gives CDR1 LNHDA, CDR2 SQIVND (reference sequence). CDR3 size: 13 residues. The CDR3 bases are TGTGCCTCTAGGGCAGGGGGACGGAACGAGCAGTACTTC. This gives the protein CASRAGGRNEQYF.

CDR3 amino acids: CSVWGQGAFTEAFF. The DNA for the CDR3 is TGCAGCGTCTGGGGGCAGGGGGCTTTCACTGAAGCTTTCTTT. This sequence joins TRBV29-1 and TRBJ1-1; 8 bases line up with TRBD1. From germline, CDR1 is SQVTM and CDR2 ANQGSEA. The junction had 10 bases not matched to a gene; V was cut back by 6 bases and J by 4 bases. The CDR3 is 14 residues long.

The chain links TRBV6-2 or TRBV6-3 to TRBJ2-3; no firm D call. V shed 5 bases and J shed 4 bases, with 13 bases lying between them. The germline CDR1 and CDR2 sequences are MNHEY and SVGEGT. CDR3 length equals 14 residues. This chain's CDR3 is CASSPNTIPDTQYF. The CDR3, as DNA: TGTGCCAGCAGTCCGAACACAATTCCAGATACGCAGTATTTT.